The rows below give T cell receptor beta chains drawn from one sample of a study of Ad26.COV2.S vaccination and SARS-CoV-2 variants. TCRdb's copy holds only in-frame clones and misses some; the assay was immunoSEQ multiplex PCR. This table has approximately 360,000 clones, roughly 80% appearing once. The sample consisted of peripheral blood, taken in a trial of Ad26.COV2.S vaccine versus placebo. The source of these receptors is a person between 18 and 65 years old who received the Ad26.COV2.S COVID-19 vaccine or a placebo. Each CDR3 is given with its conserved first and last residue. D genes are given only for firm matches. Some rows mark clone size as missing; the rest say once, few, many or name a class of expanded clone.

v_call	d_call	clone_size	j_call	cdr3_nt	cdr3_aa
TRBV11-3	TRBD2	NA	TRBJ2-1	TGTGCCAGCAGCCCTAGCGGGGGGCTTGAGCAGTTCTTC	CASSPSGGLEQFF
TRBV4-2	NA	NA	TRBJ2-7	TGTGCCAGCAGCCAAGAAAGCGGGCCGGGAGAGCAGTACTTC	CASSQESGPGEQYF
TRBV7-3	NA	NA	TRBJ1-1	TGTGCCAGCAGCCCAAGGGGGGGCAGACTAACTGAAGCTTTCTTT	CASSPRGGRLTEAFF
TRBV11-2	NA	NA	TRBJ1-1	TGTGCCAGCAGCTTTGGCAGGGAGAGGGTCGCTGAAGCTTTCTTT	CASSFGRERVAEAFF
TRBV5-5	TRBD1	once	TRBJ1-1	TGTGCCAGCAGCTTCCCGTTAGGGGGCATCACTGAAGCTTTCTTT	CASSFPLGGITEAFF
TRBV30	NA	NA	TRBJ1-2	TGTGCCTGGAGTGCCGGTGTGGGCGGCTACACCTTC	CAWSAGVGGYTF
TRBV18	TRBD1	NA	TRBJ1-5	TGTGCCAGCTCACCCGGGACAGGGACCTTTAGCAATCAGCCCCAGCATTTT	CASSPGTGTFSNQPQHF
TRBV9	NA	NA	TRBJ2-6	TGTGCCAGCAGCCCCCCTTCTGGGGCCAACGTCCTGACTTTC	CASSPPSGANVLTF
TRBV4-1	NA	NA	TRBJ2-7	TGCGCCAGCAGCCAGGATACCGGGACTCCATTCGAGCAGTACTTC	CASSQDTGTPFEQYF
TRBV6-5	NA	NA	TRBJ1-1	TGTGCCAGCACAAAGTGGGGGGACACTGAAGCTTTCTTT	CASTKWGDTEAFF
TRBV27	TRBD1	NA	TRBJ2-7	TGTGCCAGCATGTCCGGGACAGGGGGCGACGAGCAGTACTTC	CASMSGTGGDEQYF
TRBV25-1	TRBD1	NA	TRBJ2-5	TGTGCCAGCTCCTACCGGGACAGGCAAGAGACCCAGTACTTC	CASSYRDRQETQYF
TRBV2	TRBD1	NA	TRBJ1-3	TGTGCCAGCAGTGAACAGGGGGGTCAGGGAAACACCATATATTTT	CASSEQGGQGNTIYF
TRBV24-1	NA	NA	TRBJ2-1	TGTGCCACCAGTGATTTTGGCAGATCCTACAATGAGCAGTTCTTC	CATSDFGRSYNEQFF
TRBV5-4	NA	NA	TRBJ2-1	TGTGCCAGCAGCAATGTTGACGGGAATGAGCAGTTCTTC	CASSNVDGNEQFF
TRBV19	NA	NA	TRBJ2-7	TGTGCCAGTAGTAAACGGACCGGAGACTCCTACGAGCAGTACTTC	CASSKRTGDSYEQYF
TRBV11-3	NA	NA	TRBJ2-2	TGTGCCAGCAGCCGACTCGAGACCGGGGAGCTGTTTTTT	CASSRLETGELFF
TRBV14	NA	NA	TRBJ2-1	TGTGCCAGCAGCCTTGGCCTTTACAATGAGCAGTTCTTC	CASSLGLYNEQFF
TRBV10-3	TRBD2	NA	TRBJ2-3	TGTGCCACACAAATAGCGGGAGGGATACGGGATACGCAGTATTTT	CATQIAGGIRDTQYF
TRBV6-5	NA	NA	TRBJ2-1	TGTGCCAGCAGTTACAGGAATAACTACAATGAGCAGTTCTTC	CASSYRNNYNEQFF
TRBV10-3	TRBD2	few	TRBJ2-7	TGTGCCATCAGTGTGGAAGCGGGAGTGCAGGAGCAGTACTTC	CAISVEAGVQEQYF
TRBV2	NA	NA	TRBJ2-1	TGTGCCAGCAGTCGCCTAGCCGGGGGTGAGCAGTTCTTC	CASSRLAGGEQFF
TRBV7-2	TRBD2	once	TRBJ2-7	TGTGCCAGCAGCATCAGCGGGGGGGCCACCGAGCAGTACTTC	CASSISGGATEQYF
TRBV18	NA	NA	TRBJ1-3	TGTGCCAGCTCACCGGGACGGACTGGAAACACCATATATTTT	CASSPGRTGNTIYF
TRBV2	NA	NA	TRBJ1-1	TGTGCCAGCAGTGATAGGGGCATTGAAGCTTTCTTT	CASSDRGIEAFF
TRBV7-3	TRBD2	few	TRBJ2-3	TGTGCCAGCAGCTTACTAGCGGGGGGCACAGATACGCAGTATTTT	CASSLLAGGTDTQYF
TRBV19	NA	NA	TRBJ2-2	TGTGCCAGTAGTACCCGACTCGACACCGGGGAGCTGTTTTTT	CASSTRLDTGELFF
TRBV12-5	NA	NA	TRBJ2-1	TGTGCTAGTGGTTTGATCTATGAGCAGTTCTTC	CASGLIYEQFF
TRBV19	TRBD2	NA	TRBJ2-7	TGTGCCAGTAGCCCTAGGGGCGGGGAGGGAATATCCTACGAGCAGTACTTC	CASSPRGGEGISYEQYF
TRBV18	NA	NA	TRBJ2-2	TGTGCCAGCTCACCACCCTCGAGTCTTAACACCGGGGAGCTGTTTTTT	CASSPPSSLNTGELFF
TRBV4-1	NA	NA	TRBJ2-5	TGCGCCAGCAGCCGATCGGCATTGGATCAAGAGACCCAGTACTTC	CASSRSALDQETQYF
TRBV18	NA	few	TRBJ1-5	TGTGCCAGCTCACCAATACAGGGAGGTCAGCCCCAGCATTTT	CASSPIQGGQPQHF
TRBV6-5	NA	NA	TRBJ2-3	TGTGCCAGCAGTTACTCGATGGGGGGCTCGGAAGATACGCAGTATTTT	CASSYSMGGSEDTQYF
TRBV6-6	NA	few	TRBJ1-1	TGTGCCAGCAGTTCGACGGGGTTTAACACTGAAGCTTTCTTT	CASSSTGFNTEAFF
TRBV5-1	TRBD2	NA	TRBJ2-5	TGCGCCAGCAGCCCTGGACTAGCGGGGGGAAAAGAGACCCAGTACTTC	CASSPGLAGGKETQYF
TRBV3-1/TRBV3-2	TRBD1	NA	TRBJ2-7	TGTGCCAGCAGCCCCGGAAGGGACAGGGCCCACGAGCAGTACTTC	CASSPGRDRAHEQYF
TRBV6-2/TRBV6-3	NA	NA	TRBJ1-5	TGTGCCAGCAGTTTCGGGGATAGCAATCAGCCCCAGCATTTT	CASSFGDSNQPQHF
TRBV6-5	NA	few	TRBJ1-2	TGTGCCACCCTGAGCGGGTATGGCTACACCTTC	CATLSGYGYTF
TRBV4-1	NA	few	TRBJ1-3	TGCGCCAGCAGCCAAGCGGCGGTTGGAAACACCATATATTTT	CASSQAAVGNTIYF
TRBV15	NA	NA	TRBJ2-7	TGTGCCACCAGCAGAGCCGGGGACACATCTGTTCTCCTCTCCTACGAGCAGTACTTC	CATSRAGDTSVLLSYEQYF
TRBV18	NA	once	TRBJ2-5	TGTGCCAGCTCACGTGGACTGGGGGAGACCCAGTACTTC	CASSRGLGETQYF
TRBV28	NA	NA	TRBJ2-7	TGTGCCAGCAGCTCTCTACAGGGAACCTACGAGCAGTACTTC	CASSSLQGTYEQYF
TRBV2	NA	NA	TRBJ2-3	TGTGCCAGCAACCGCAGGGTAACTAGCACAGATACGCAGTATTTT	CASNRRVTSTDTQYF
TRBV7-9	TRBD1	NA	TRBJ1-6	TGTGCCAGCAGCGACTACAGGGGGTATAATTCACCCCTCCACTTT	CASSDYRGYNSPLHF
TRBV7-2	TRBD1	NA	TRBJ1-4	TGTGCCAGCAGCTTAGGTCCGGGGACAGAGGAAAAACTGTTTTTT	CASSLGPGTEEKLFF
TRBV5-1	NA	NA	TRBJ1-1	TGCGCCAGCAGCTTGGATCCAGGGAGGACTGAAGCTTTCTTT	CASSLDPGRTEAFF
TRBV7-9	TRBD1	once	TRBJ1-4	TGTGCCAGCAGCCAGGCAGGGGGTAATGAAAAACTGTTTTTT	CASSQAGGNEKLFF
TRBV4-1	NA	NA	TRBJ1-1	TGCGCCAGCAGCCTACAAAAAAGTAGGACTATGAACACTGAAGCTTTCTTT	CASSLQKSRTMNTEAFF
TRBV11-2	NA	NA	TRBJ1-3	TGTGCCAGCAGCTTAAACACAGTGCACGGAAACACCATATATTTT	CASSLNTVHGNTIYF
TRBV12-3/TRBV12-4	NA	NA	TRBJ2-5	TGTGCCAGCAGTTTGAACGCTCAAGAGACCCAGTACTTC	CASSLNAQETQYF
TRBV7-9	NA	few	TRBJ1-2	TGTGCCAGCAGCTTGGATGCTAACTATGGCTACACCTTC	CASSLDANYGYTF
TRBV27	NA	NA	TRBJ1-2	TGTGCCAGCAGCCCCTCTGGGGGGCGTTTTGGCTACACCTTC	CASSPSGGRFGYTF